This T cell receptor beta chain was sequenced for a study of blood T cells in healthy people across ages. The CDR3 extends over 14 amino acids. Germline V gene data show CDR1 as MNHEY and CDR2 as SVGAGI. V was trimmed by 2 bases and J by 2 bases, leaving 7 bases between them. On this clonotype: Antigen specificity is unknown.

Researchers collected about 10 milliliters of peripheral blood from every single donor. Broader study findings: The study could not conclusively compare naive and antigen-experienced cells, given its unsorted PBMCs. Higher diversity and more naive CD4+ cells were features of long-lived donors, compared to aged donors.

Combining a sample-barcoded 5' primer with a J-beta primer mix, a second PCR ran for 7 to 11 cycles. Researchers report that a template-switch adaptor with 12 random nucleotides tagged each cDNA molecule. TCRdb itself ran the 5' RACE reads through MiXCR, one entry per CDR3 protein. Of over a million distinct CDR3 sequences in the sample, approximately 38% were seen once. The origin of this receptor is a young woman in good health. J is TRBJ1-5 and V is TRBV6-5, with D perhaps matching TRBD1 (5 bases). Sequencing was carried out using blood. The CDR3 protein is CASSYEQGNQPQHF. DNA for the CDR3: TGTGCCAGCAGTTACGAACAGGGCAATCAGCCCCAGCATTTT.